What follows are 14 T cell receptor beta chains derived from one specimen sequenced in a study of T cell responses to AZD1222 COVID-19 vaccine. The repertoire was sequenced with immunoSEQ multiplex PCR; TCRdb's copy has only in-frame clones and lacks some. The table includes under 150,000 clones, about 93% detected once. The sequencing used peripheral blood, collected on day 0 of AZD1222 vaccination. Receptors originate from an adult in good health.

This clone was picked up one time. The CDR3 nucleotides are TGTGCCAGCAGCATGACAGGGTACGGTGAAAGTCAGCCCCAGCATTTT. Its protein is CASSMTGYGESQPQHF. The chain carries TRBV5-8 and TRBJ1-5, with 7 nucleotides matching TRBD1. Germline V lookup: CDR1 SGHTS, CDR2 YDEGEE. This CDR3 has 16 amino acids. Germline trimming cut 4 bases from V and 6 bases from J; bases unmatched to any gene: 13. Combining the CDR3 with reference TRBV5-8 and TRBJ1-5 gives the whole variable domain EAGVTQSPTHLIKTRGQQATLRCSPISGHTSVYWYQQALGLGLQFLLWYDEGEERNRGNFPPRFSGRQFPNYSSELNVNALELEDSALYLCASSMTGYGESQPQHFGDGTRLSIL.

The CDR3 DNA reads TGCGCCAGCAGCCAGTTCATAGCAACTAATGAAAAACTGTTTTTT. Translating it yields CASSQFIATNEKLFF. V and J are TRBV4-3 and TRBJ1-4; D not certain. V lost 3 bases, J lost 0 bases, and 8 bases lay in between. The CDR3 has 15 residues. The germline gives CDR1 LGHNA, CDR2 YSLEER.

This chain uses TRBV5-1 with TRBJ1-2; D is perhaps TRBD1 (5 bases). CDR1 and CDR2 from the germline V gene are SGHRS and YFSETQ. Trimming took off 0 bases at V and 1 base at J, with 10 bases between the two ends. This CDR3 region has 15 residues. The CDR3 reads CASSLGDSINYGYTF. Written as DNA, the CDR3 is TGCGCCAGCAGCTTGGGAGACAGCATTAACTATGGCTACACCTTC.

The J gene is TRBJ1-1, the V gene TRBV18; D remains unclear. CDR3 length: 12 amino acids. CDR1 and CDR2 (germline): KGHSH, LQKENI. The V end lost 1 base, the J end lost 1 base, and 1 base lay between the germline ends. In DNA form, the CDR3 reads TGTGCCAGCTCACCACGGAACACTGAAGCTTTCTTT. The encoded protein is CASSPRNTEAFF.

This sequence joins TRBV27 and TRBJ2-7, with 8 positions matching TRBD2. The V and J ends lost 5 bases and 1 base, in that order; junction bases with no gene match: 10. This CDR3 spans 16 amino acids. The germline V gene encodes CDR1 MNHEY and CDR2 SMNVEV (reference sequence). The CDR3 DNA is TGTGCCAGCAGTCCTCTTCGGACTAGCTCGTCCTACGAGCAGTACTTC. Protein product: CASSPLRTSSSYEQYF.

This clone was recorded once. The V and J genes are TRBV7-8 and TRBJ1-6; D not certain. The CDR3 has 16 residues. V was pared by 1 base and J by 7 bases, with 14 bases between. CDR1 and CDR2 from the germline V gene are SGHVS and FQNEAQ. CDR3 residues: CASSLVKVRVNSPLHF. For the CDR3, the DNA is TGTGCCAGCAGCTTAGTGAAGGTCCGGGTGAATTCACCCCTCCACTTT.

This clone was seen only once. This rearrangement joins TRBV3-1 (or the pseudogene TRBV3-2) to TRBJ2-7; perhaps TRBD2 as D (5 bases). The CDR3 runs 14 residues. Trimming removed 4 bases from V and 6 bases from J, with 16 bases in between. CDR1 and CDR2 from the germline V gene are LGHDT and YNNKEL (reference sequence). CDR3 bases: TGTGCCAGCAGCCCCCGGGATAGCACCCGCGAGCAGTACTTC. Translated: CASSPRDSTREQYF.

The chain combines TRBV29-1 with TRBJ2-3; TRBD2 matches at 10 bases. V shed 4 bases, J shed 7 bases, and the junction held 8 bases outside the gene matches. The length of the CDR3 is 14 residues. CDR1 SQVTM and CDR2 ANQGSEA come from the germline V gene. The CDR3: CSVVRVAGGHTQYF. CDR3 nucleotide sequence: TGCAGCGTTGTGAGGGTAGCGGGAGGACATACGCAGTATTTT.

V gene TRBV7-2 combines with J gene TRBJ1-2; 7 bases match TRBD1. The V segment lost 4 bases and the J segment 6 bases; nucleotides outside the gene matches: 5. The CDR3 sequence is 13 residues long. Germline lookup yields CDR1 SGHTA and CDR2 FQGNSA. CDR3 nucleotides: TGTGCCAGCAGCTCCACAGGGGTCAATGGCTACACCTTC. Translation: CASSSTGVNGYTF.

The J gene is TRBJ1-2, the V gene TRBV19; no reliable D call. Trimming took off 3 bases at V and 5 bases at J, with 13 bases between the two ends. This CDR3 has 14 residues. CDR1 is LNHDA and CDR2 is SQIVND in the germline V gene (reference sequence). CDR3 region: CASSIALETYGYTF. The CDR3 coding sequence is TGTGCCAGTAGTATTGCCTTAGAGACATATGGCTACACCTTC. The variable domain in full, with the rest retrieved from reference TRBV19 and TRBJ1-2, is DGGITQSPKYLFRKEGQNVTLSCEQNLNHDAMYWYRQDPGQGLRLIYYSQIVNDFQKGDIAEGYSVSREKKESFPLTVTSAQKNPTAFYLCASSIALETYGYTFGSGTRLTVV.

V gene TRBV3-1 (or the pseudogene TRBV3-2) combines with J gene TRBJ2-1; D might be TRBD2 (5 bases). The CDR3 is made up of 14 amino acids. V was pared by 6 bases and J by 9 bases, with 18 bases between. Germline CDR1 LGHDT, CDR2 YNNKEL (reference sequence). The CDR3 here is CASSSTGGISEQFF. In DNA, the CDR3 is TGTGCCAGCAGTTCTACCGGAGGAATCAGTGAGCAGTTCTTC.

V and J are TRBV6-6 and TRBJ2-7; 12 bases fit TRBD1. Germline-derived CDR1 and CDR2 are MNHNY and SVGAGI (reference sequence). CDR3 length: 16 residues. The V and J ends lost 5 bases and 5 bases, in that order; junction bases with no gene match: 10. The CDR3 bases are TGTGCCAGCAGTCTCCAACCGGGACAGGGGGCCGACGAGCAGTACTTC. Translating gives CASSLQPGQGADEQYF.

V and J are TRBV28 and TRBJ1-6; no definite D call. The CDR3 is made up of 15 amino acids. CDR1 is MDHEN, CDR2 SYDVKM, per germline. V was pared by 7 bases and J by 0 bases, with 10 bases between. In nucleotides, the CDR3 is TGTGCCAGCACCAGACCGAGCTCCTATAATTCACCCCTCCACTTT. Protein sequence: CASTRPSSYNSPLHF.

This rearrangement joins TRBV6-5 to TRBJ2-2; 10 positions match TRBD1. In germline, CDR1 is MNHEY, CDR2 SVGAGI. After removal of 2 bases from V and 8 bases from J, the junction contained 8 bases not matched to a gene. This CDR3 comprises 16 residues. The CDR3 DNA reads TGTGCCAGCAGTTACCCGGGACAGGGGTCACAGGGGGAGCTGTTTTTT. This encodes CASSYPGQGSQGELFF.